These T cell receptor beta chains were read from a single sample in a study of cytomegalovirus exposure and HLA in healthy donors. Libraries were prepared by immunoSEQ multiplex PCR; TCRdb keeps only in-frame clonotypes and omits some of them. The sample records about 200,000 clones, over 60% being singletons. The specimen sequenced was PBMCs. These receptors came from a man aged 40-49 years in good health and CMV-seronegative. CDR3s include the opening cysteine and the closing phenylalanine or tryptophan. D genes are given only for firm matches. Size is omitted from some rows. Given values are once, few, many or a class for expanded clones.

d_gene,abundance,j_gene,v_gene,CDR3nt,CDR3aa
TRBD1,NA,TRBJ2-6,TRBV6-1,TGTGCCAGCAGTGGATCGGGACAGCTCTCTGGGGCCAACGTCCTGACTTTC,CASSGSGQLSGANVLTF
NA,once,TRBJ1-1,TRBV25-1,TGTGCCAGCAGTGAAAGCAGGCGACCGAACACTGAAGCTTTCTTT,CASSESRRPNTEAFF
TRBD2,NA,TRBJ2-1,TRBV10-3,TGTGCCATCCGGGAGGCCTTCGGCGACAATGAGCAGTTCTTC,CAIREAFGDNEQFF
NA,NA,TRBJ1-5,TRBV28,TGTGCCAGCAGTGAAACAGAGAGCAATCAGCCCCAGCATTTT,CASSETESNQPQHF
NA,NA,TRBJ1-1,TRBV5-5,TGTGCCAGCAGCTCTCGGGGGGCAAGTAACACTGAAGCTTTCTTT,CASSSRGASNTEAFF
NA,NA,TRBJ1-1,TRBV5-1,TGCGCCAGCAGCTTGGAACTGGACACTGAAGCTTTCTTT,CASSLELDTEAFF
NA,NA,TRBJ1-2,TRBV5-6,TGTGCCAGCAGCTTGGCTGGGGGGGGCTACACCTTC,CASSLAGGGYTF
TRBD1,few,TRBJ1-1,TRBV5-1,TGCGCCAGCAGCTTGGCCGGGACAGACAACACTGAAGCTTTCTTT,CASSLAGTDNTEAFF
TRBD1,few,TRBJ1-5,TRBV5-4,TGTGCCAGCAGGCCTCCGGGACAGCCTAATCAGCCCCAGCATTTT,CASRPPGQPNQPQHF
NA,NA,TRBJ1-3,TRBV11-2,TGTGCCAGCAGCCCCCTAGATGTCTCTGGAAACACCATATATTTT,CASSPLDVSGNTIYF
TRBD1,NA,TRBJ1-1,TRBV6-1,TGTGCCAGCAGTGACCGGGACAGGGTCACAGCTTTCTTT,CASSDRDRVTAFF
TRBD1,NA,TRBJ2-5,TRBV19,TGTGCCAGTAGTCCCCCGGGACAGGGTACTTCAGGGACCCAGTACTTC,CASSPPGQGTSGTQYF
TRBD1,NA,TRBJ1-6,TRBV27,TGTGCCAGCAGTTACAGGGGAGGAAATTCACCCCTCCACTTT,CASSYRGGNSPLHF
NA,NA,TRBJ2-2,TRBV6-5,TGTGCCAGCAGTTACGTCACCCAGGGCACCGGGGAGCTGTTTTTT,CASSYVTQGTGELFF
TRBD1,NA,TRBJ1-2,TRBV2,TGTGCCAGCACGGACAGGGTATATGGCTACACCTTC,CASTDRVYGYTF
TRBD1,NA,TRBJ1-2,TRBV4-3,TGCGCCAGCAGCCAAGCTTCGCAGGGGGCTTGGGAAGGCTACACCTTC,CASSQASQGAWEGYTF
NA,NA,TRBJ1-1,TRBV29-1,TGCAGCGTGAGACGGGGGGCGCAGGTAGCTTTCTTT,CSVRRGAQVAFF
NA,NA,TRBJ2-7,TRBV5-1,TGCGCCAGCAGCTCCCGCGGCTCCTACGAGCAGTACTTC,CASSSRGSYEQYF
TRBD2,NA,TRBJ2-7,TRBV7-2,TGTGCCAGCAGCTCCGGGACTAGCGGCCCACTCAGACCCTACGAGCAGTACTTC,CASSSGTSGPLRPYEQYF
TRBD1,NA,TRBJ2-3,TRBV7-3,TGTGCCAGCAGGGCCACAGGGGGGAGCACAGATACGCAGTATTTT,CASRATGGSTDTQYF
TRBD2,NA,TRBJ2-1,TRBV2,TGTGCCAGCAGATCCGGGAGGGCCCGCTATGAGCAGTTCTTC,CASRSGRARYEQFF
TRBD1,NA,TRBJ1-2,TRBV7-8,TGTGCCAGCAGCCTGGGACAGACCTATGGCTACACCTTC,CASSLGQTYGYTF
NA,NA,TRBJ2-7,TRBV5-4,TGTGCCAGCTCCGGAGAACGGAACTACGAGCAGTACTTC,CASSGERNYEQYF
NA,NA,TRBJ2-7,TRBV11-2,TGTGCCAGCAGCTTAGGGCAGGGGGGTTACGAGCAGTACTTC,CASSLGQGGYEQYF
TRBD1,NA,TRBJ2-7,TRBV5-1,TGCGCCAGCCGAGAACAGGGGGCCCACGAGCAGTACTTC,CASREQGAHEQYF
NA,once,TRBJ2-3,TRBV5-6,TGTGCCAGCAGCTTGAGTGGGAGAGCAGATACGCAGTATTTT,CASSLSGRADTQYF
TRBD1,NA,TRBJ2-3,TRBV5-4,TGTGCCAGCAGTCAAGGGGGCATGGCAGATACGCAGTATTTT,CASSQGGMADTQYF
NA,once,TRBJ2-5,TRBV5-4,TGTGCCAGCAGCTTGGAGGGGCTCCCTCAAGAGACCCAGTACTTC,CASSLEGLPQETQYF
TRBD2,NA,TRBJ2-1,TRBV9,TGTGCCAGCAGCGCACTAGCGTCTTACAATGAGCAGTTCTTC,CASSALASYNEQFF
TRBD1,NA,TRBJ1-4,TRBV28,TGTGCCAGCAGTTCACTCGGGACAGAGGGAGTATTCGGAGGACTGTTTTTT,CASSSLGTEGVFGGLFF
TRBD1,NA,TRBJ2-7,TRBV10-2,TGCGCCAGCACCGGACAGGGCTACGAGCAGTACTTC,CASTGQGYEQYF
NA,NA,TRBJ2-1,TRBV2,TGTGCCAGCAGTGTTTTTCGGGAGCATGAGCAGTTCTTC,CASSVFREHEQFF
NA,NA,TRBJ2-1,TRBV6-1,TGTGCCAGCAGGCGGGACGGGACTTACAATGAGCAGTTCTTC,CASRRDGTYNEQFF